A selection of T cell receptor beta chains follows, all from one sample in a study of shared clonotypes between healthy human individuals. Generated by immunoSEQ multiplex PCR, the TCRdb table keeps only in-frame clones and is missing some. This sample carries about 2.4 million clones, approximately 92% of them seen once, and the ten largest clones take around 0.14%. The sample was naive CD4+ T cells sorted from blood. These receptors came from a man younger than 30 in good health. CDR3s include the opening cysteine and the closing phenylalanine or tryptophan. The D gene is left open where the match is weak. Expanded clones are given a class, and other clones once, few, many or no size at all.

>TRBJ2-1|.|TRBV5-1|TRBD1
CASSWTSGTGGPVSSYNEQFF
TGCGCCAGCAGCTGGACATCCGGGACAGGGGGGCCTGTTAGCTCCTACAATGAGCAGTTCTTC
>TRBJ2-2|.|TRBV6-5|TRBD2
CASNIGGSNTGELFF
TGTGCCAGCAACATCGGGGGGAGCAACACCGGGGAGCTGTTTTTT
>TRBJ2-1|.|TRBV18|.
CASSPDISKNEQFF
TGTGCCAGCTCACCAGACATTTCCAAAAATGAGCAGTTCTTC
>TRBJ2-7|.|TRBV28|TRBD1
CASSLLKGDRDSYEQYF
TGTGCCAGCAGTTTATTAAAGGGGGACAGGGACTCCTACGAGCAGTACTTC
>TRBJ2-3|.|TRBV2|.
CASSDVGSWITDTQYF
TGTGCCAGCAGTGACGTTGGCAGTTGGATTACAGATACGCAGTATTTT
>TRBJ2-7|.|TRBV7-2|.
CASSLAVGNHAGEQYF
TGTGCCAGCAGCTTAGCAGTCGGCAACCACGCGGGAGAGCAGTACTTC
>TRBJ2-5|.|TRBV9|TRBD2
CASSATSGIVQETQYF
TGTGCCAGCAGCGCGACTAGCGGGATTGTCCAAGAGACCCAGTACTTC
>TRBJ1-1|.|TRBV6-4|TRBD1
CASRVTGGSEAFF
TGTGCCAGCAGAGTTACAGGGGGCTCTGAAGCTTTCTTT
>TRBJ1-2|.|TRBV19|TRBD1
CASSTPGTAYGYTF
TGTGCCAGTAGTACCCCCGGGACAGCCTATGGCTACACCTTC
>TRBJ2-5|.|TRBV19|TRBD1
CASSTWRVDRDRGRRHVKETQYF
TGTGCCAGTAGTACGTGGAGAGTAGACCGGGACAGGGGAAGGAGGCATGTCAAAGAGACCCAGTACTTC
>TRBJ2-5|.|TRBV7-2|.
CASSLSSGPQETQYF
TGTGCCAGCAGCTTAAGTAGCGGCCCCCAAGAGACCCAGTACTTC
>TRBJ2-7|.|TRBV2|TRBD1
CASSYRGDYEQYF
TGTGCCAGCTCGTACAGGGGAGATTACGAGCAGTACTTC
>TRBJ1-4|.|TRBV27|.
CASSPLYFGSDMGNEKLFF
TGTGCCAGCAGTCCCCTTTACTTCGGGTCGGATATGGGTAATGAAAAACTGTTTTTT
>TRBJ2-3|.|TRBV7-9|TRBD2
CASSSWTSGHTDTQYF
TGTGCCAGCAGCTCCTGGACTAGCGGGCACACAGATACGCAGTATTTT
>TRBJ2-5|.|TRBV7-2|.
CASSPKETQYF
TGTGCCAGCAGCCCGAAGGAGACCCAGTACTTC
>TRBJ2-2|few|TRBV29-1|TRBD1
CSADRGRAGELFF
TGCAGCGCGGACAGGGGGCGGGCCGGGGAGCTGTTTTTT
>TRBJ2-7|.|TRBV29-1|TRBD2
CSVGGTSGTTYEQYF
TGCAGCGTTGGAGGAACTAGCGGGACAACCTACGAGCAGTACTTC
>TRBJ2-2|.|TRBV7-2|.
CASSLSGTNTGELFF
TGTGCCAGCAGCTTATCAGGGACGAACACCGGGGAGCTGTTTTTT
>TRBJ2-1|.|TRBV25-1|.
CASSELNSGSYNEQFF
TGTGCCAGCAGTGAATTGAATAGCGGCTCCTACAATGAGCAGTTCTTC
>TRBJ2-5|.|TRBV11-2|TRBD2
CASSLDRPSGSETQYF
TGTGCCAGCAGCTTAGATCGGCCTAGCGGGAGCGAGACCCAGTACTTC
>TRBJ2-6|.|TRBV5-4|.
CASSLVGDGGANVLTF
TGTGCCAGCAGCTTGGTCGGGGATGGCGGGGCCAACGTCCTGACTTTC
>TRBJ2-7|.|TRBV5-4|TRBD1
CASSLGQGKAYEQYF
TGTGCCAGCAGCTTAGGACAGGGAAAAGCCTACGAGCAGTACTTC
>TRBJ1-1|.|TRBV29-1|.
CSVEVAGMNTEAFF
TGCAGCGTTGAGGTGGCGGGGATGAACACTGAAGCTTTCTTT
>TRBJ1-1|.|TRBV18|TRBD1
CASSPETGPSEAFF
TGTGCCAGCTCACCCGAGACAGGGCCAAGTGAAGCTTTCTTT
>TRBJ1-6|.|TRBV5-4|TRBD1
CASRPGVSRGNNSPLHF
TGTGCCAGCAGACCTGGGGTCAGCAGGGGGAATAATTCACCCCTCCACTTT
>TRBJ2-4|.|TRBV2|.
CASRGKTTGFIPGVKNIQYF
TGTGCCAGCAGGGGGAAGACGACAGGCTTCATCCCTGGGGTCAAAAACATTCAGTACTTC
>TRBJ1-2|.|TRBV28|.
CASSDRNYGYTF
TGTGCCAGCAGCGATCGTAACTATGGCTACACCTTC